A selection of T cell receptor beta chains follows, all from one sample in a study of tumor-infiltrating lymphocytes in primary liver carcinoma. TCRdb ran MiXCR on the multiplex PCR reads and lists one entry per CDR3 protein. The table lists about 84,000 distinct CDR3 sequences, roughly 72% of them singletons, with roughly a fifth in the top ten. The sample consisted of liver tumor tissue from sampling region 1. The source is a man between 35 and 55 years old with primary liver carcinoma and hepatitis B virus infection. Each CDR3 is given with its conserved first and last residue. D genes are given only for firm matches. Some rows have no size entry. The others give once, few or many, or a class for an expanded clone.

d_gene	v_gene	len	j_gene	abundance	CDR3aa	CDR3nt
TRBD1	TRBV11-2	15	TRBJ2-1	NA	CASSSTGGRRCEQFF	TGTGCCAGCAGCTCTACAGGGGGCCGGAGATGCGAGCAGTTCTTC
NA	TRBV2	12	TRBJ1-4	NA	CASRDIGQRGFF	TGTGCCAGCAGGGACATCGGACAGCGAGGTTTTTTT
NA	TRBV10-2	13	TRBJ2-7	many	CASSKGPNYEQYF	TGCGCCAGCAGTAAAGGACCGAATTACGAGCAGTACTTC
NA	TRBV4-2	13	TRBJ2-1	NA	CANSQEGPPEQFF	TGCGCCAACAGCCAAGAAGGTCCTCCTGAGCAGTTCTTT
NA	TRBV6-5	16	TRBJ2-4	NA	CASRVLTGLAKNIQYF	TGTGCCAGCAGAGTACTAACGGGGTTAGCCAAAAACATTCAGTACTTC
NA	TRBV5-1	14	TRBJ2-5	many	CASREGPVQETQYF	TGCGCCAGCAGGGAGGGACCAGTCCAAGAGACCCAGTACTTC
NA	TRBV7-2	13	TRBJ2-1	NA	CASRGSGWDEQFF	TGTGCCAGCAGGGGCAGTGGATGGGATGAGCAGTTCTTC
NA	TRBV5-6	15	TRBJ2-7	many	CASSLMPESSYEQYF	TGTGCCAGCAGCTTGATGCCGGAGAGCTCCTACGAGCAGTACTTC
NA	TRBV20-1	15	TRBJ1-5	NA	CSARDPLYSNQPQHF	TGCAGTGCTAGAGATCCCCTATATAGCAATCAGCCCCAGCATTTT
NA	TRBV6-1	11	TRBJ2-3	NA	CASRQEDTQYF	TGTGCCAGCAGGCAGGAGGATACGCAGTATTTT
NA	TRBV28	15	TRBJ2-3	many	CASSLRTDGTDTQYF	TGTGCCAGCAGTTTAAGGACAGACGGCACAGATACGCAGTATTTT
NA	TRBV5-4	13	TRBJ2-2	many	CASSRGPSGELFF	TGTGCCAGCAGCCGAGGGCCCTCCGGGGAGCTGTTTTTT
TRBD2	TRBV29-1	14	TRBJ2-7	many	CSVSRLAGAYEQYF	TGCAGCGTCTCCCGACTAGCGGGAGCCTACGAGCAGTACTTC
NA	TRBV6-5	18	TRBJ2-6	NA	CVSSLWIGMKAGADVLTF	TGTGTCAGCAGTCTTTGGATAGGGATGAAAGCTGGGGCCGACGTCCTGACTTTC
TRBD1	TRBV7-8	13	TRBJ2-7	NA	CANSRDRGVEQYF	TGTGCCAACAGCAGGGACAGGGGTGTCGAGCAGTATTTC
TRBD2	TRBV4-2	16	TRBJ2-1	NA	CASSVTGTSGDNEQYF	TGTGCCAGCAGCGTAACCGGGACTAGTGGGGACAATGAGCAATACTTC
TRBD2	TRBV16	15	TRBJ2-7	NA	CASNQVAGEVDEQYF	TGTGCCAGCAACCAAGTAGCGGGAGAGGTAGATGAGCAGTACTTC
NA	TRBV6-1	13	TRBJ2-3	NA	CASSELITDTQYF	TGTGCCAGCAGTGAACTGATCACAGATACACAGTATTTT
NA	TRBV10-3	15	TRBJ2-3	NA	CAVSLTSIVTDTQYF	TGTGCCGTCAGTCTGACAAGCATAGTAACAGATACGCAGTATTTT
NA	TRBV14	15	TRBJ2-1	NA	CANSQDGSFYNEQFF	TGTGCCAACAGCCAAGATGGGAGTTTCTACAATGAACAGTTCTTC
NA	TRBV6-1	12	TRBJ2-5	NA	CTSSESRETQYF	TGTACCAGCAGTGAGAGTCGGGAGACCCAGTATTTC
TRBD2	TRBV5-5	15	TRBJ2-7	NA	CASSLTSGGSYEQYF	TGTGCCAGCAGCTTAACTAGCGGGGGCTCCTACGAGCAGTACTTC
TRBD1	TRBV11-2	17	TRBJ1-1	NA	CGSSRMGGQGFGSEAFF	TGTGGCAGCAGCCGAATGGGGGGACAGGGGTTCGGCTCCGAAGCTTTCTTT
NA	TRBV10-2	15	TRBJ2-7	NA	CASSESHRNRYEQYF	TGCGCCAGCAGTGAATCGCATAGGAATCGCTACGAGCAGTACTTC
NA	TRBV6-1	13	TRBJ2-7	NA	CASSLRGHYERYF	TGTGCCAGCAGTTTACGGGGCCACTACGAGCGGTACTTC
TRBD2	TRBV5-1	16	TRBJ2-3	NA	CVSSLNPSGSGDTQFF	TGCGTCAGCAGCTTGAATCCTAGCGGGAGTGGAGATACGCAGTTTTTT
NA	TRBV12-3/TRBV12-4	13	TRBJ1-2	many	CASRTLSGGGYTF	TGTGCCAGCAGAACCCTTTCGGGGGGTGGCTACACCTTC
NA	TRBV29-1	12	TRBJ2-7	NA	CSIVNNGYEQYF	TGCAGTATCGTCAATAATGGCTACGAGCAGTACTTC
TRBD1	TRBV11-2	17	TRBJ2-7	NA	CANSIDTPGQGNYEQYF	TGTGCCAACAGCATCGACACGCCGGGACAGGGAAACTACGAGCAGTACTTC
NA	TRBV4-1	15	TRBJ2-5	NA	CASSQAISNRETLYF	TGCGCCAGCAGCCAAGCGATTTCTAATAGAGAGACCCTGTACTTC
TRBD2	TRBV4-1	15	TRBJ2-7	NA	CASSQAGGSSYEQYF	TGCGCCAGCAGCCAGGCGGGAGGGAGCTCCTACGAGCAGTACTTC
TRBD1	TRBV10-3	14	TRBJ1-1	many	CAISGDRANTEAFF	TGTGCCATCAGTGGTGACAGGGCGAACACTGAAGCTTTCTTT
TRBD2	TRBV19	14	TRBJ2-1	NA	CASKTLAGSNEQFF	TGTGCCAGTAAAACACTAGCGGGAAGCAATGAGCAGTTCTTC
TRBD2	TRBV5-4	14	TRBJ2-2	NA	CAGRLTSGTGELIF	TGTGCCGGCAGATTAACTAGCGGGACCGGGGAGCTGATTTTT
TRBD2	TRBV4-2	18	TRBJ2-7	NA	CAGSQEVSSGRVPYEQYF	TGTGCCGGCAGCCAAGAGGTCTCGAGCGGGAGGGTACCCTACGAGCAGTACTTC
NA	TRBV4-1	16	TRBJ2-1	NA	CASSQVLRLAVGDQFF	TGCGCCAGCAGCCAAGTTTTGCGACTGGCGGTAGGAGACCAGTTCTTC
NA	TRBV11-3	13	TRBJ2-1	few	CASNLAGGNEQFF	TGTGCCAGCAACTTAGCAGGGGGGAATGAGCAGTTCTTC
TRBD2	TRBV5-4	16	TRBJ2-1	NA	CASSSGTGGSRAERFF	TGTGCCAGCAGCTCAGGGACTGGCGGGAGTAGGGCTGAGCGGTTCTTC
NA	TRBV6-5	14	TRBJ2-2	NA	CASSFSGGLWELFF	TGTGCCAGCAGTTTCTCGGGGGGCCTCTGGGAGCTGTTTTTT